This TCR beta chain was captured by sequencing in a study of T cells after yellow fever vaccination. In germline, CDR1 is MNHNS, CDR2 SASEGT. The CDR3 contains 14 residues. V trimming: 6 bases; J trimming: 4 bases; junction bases outside the gene matches: 6. This clonotype has at least ten counts. A single record per CDR3 protein comes from TCRdb applying MiXCR to the 5' RACE reads. Among 620,000 or so distinct CDR3 sequences, around an eighth were seen once, and the ten largest hold about 15%. The genes are TRBV6-1 and TRBJ2-7; 10 bases are a match to TRBD1. The TCR comes from a man aged 30 to 45 who received the YFV17D yellow fever vaccine. The source material was PBMCs, sampled on the day of the yellow fever booster vaccination. The CDR3: CASSSRDRGYEQYF. The CDR3, as DNA: TGTGCCAGCAGCTCCCGGGACAGGGGTTACGAGCAGTACTTC.